This T cell receptor (beta chain) derives from a study of technical replicates of blood from a few donors. The data were produced by immunoSEQ multiplex PCR, yet TCRdb's version contains in-frame clones alone and is incomplete. Here the sample spans under 85,000 clones, 96% being singletons. After removal of 5 bases from V and 5 bases from J, the junction contained 19 bases not matched to a gene. There are 18 residues in the CDR3. Germline V gene sequence: CDR1 MDHEN, CDR2 SYDVKM. The genes are TRBV28 and TRBJ2-7; TRBD1 matches at 9 bases. Sequenced input: T cells isolated from PBMCs. The receptor was isolated from a human donor in good health. The CDR3 DNA reads as TGTGCCAGCAGTAAGATTCATTCGGGGACAGGGTCCCTGGACGAGCAGTACTTC. It specifies CASSKIHSGTGSLDEQYF.